The clone carrying this TCR beta chain has just a few counts. Its target is not known. The record originates from a study of T-cell memory formation after mild COVID-19. Across the study: Largely, the TCR clusters proved donor specific. Overall study findings and caveats: The study found contracting CD4+ clones mainly in CM and EM and contracting CD8+ clones in EMRA. Second-wave clones reaching peak frequency on day 37 lacked confirmed SARS-CoV-2 specificity.

TCRalpha and TCRbeta libraries used 5'RACE with constant-segment primers and UMIs. TCRdb independently ran MiXCR on the 5' RACE reads; one entry per CDR3 protein. Here the sample spans about 470,000 distinct CDR3 sequences, 15% to 20% being singletons. Germline CDR1 reads SGHTA; CDR2 reads FQGTGA. The CDR3 is made up of 13 amino acids. Trimming shortened V by 3 bases and J by 3 bases, and 8 bases separated the two germline ends. The chain employs TRBV7-3 and TRBJ1-1; D call uncertain. The source is an adult woman who had mild COVID-19 (a few samples of this study predate the infection). Cell type and time point are not known. Material: PBMCs or a T cell subset sorted from them (not recorded which). The CDR3 region is CASSFGRDTEAFF. The CDR3 DNA is TGTGCCAGCAGCTTTGGAAGGGACACTGAAGCTTTCTTT.